The 32 T cell receptor beta chains given below trace back to one sample, sequenced in a study of T cell responses to AZD1222 COVID-19 vaccine. Repertoires were generated with immunoSEQ multiplex PCR, while TCRdb's copy carries only in-frame clones and drops some. The repertoire holds around 46,000 clones, with 89% as singletons. Specimen: peripheral blood, collected 28 days after the second AZD1222 dose. The receptor source for this set is an adult who received the AZD1222 COVID-19 vaccine.

This clone was detected once. This chain links TRBV27 with TRBJ2-6; no clear D gene. Trimming pared 3 bases from V and 0 bases from J, leaving 3 bases between. Germline loops: CDR1 MNHEY, CDR2 SMNVEV (reference sequence). CDR3 length equals 14 residues. In nucleotides, the CDR3 is TGTGCCAGCAGTTTTCTCTCTGGGGCCAACGTCCTGACTTTC. Its protein is CASSFLSGANVLTF.

A few counts support this clone. The chain employs TRBV3-1 (or the pseudogene TRBV3-2) and TRBJ1-4; D is uncertain. CDR3 size: 15 residues. V was pared by 4 bases and J by 8 bases, with 17 bases between. The germline CDR1 and CDR2 sequences are LGHDT and YNNKEL (reference sequence). The CDR3 sequence is CASSPGLVVEEKLFF. The CDR3 coding sequence is TGTGCCAGCAGCCCCGGACTCGTAGTAGAGGAAAAACTGTTTTTT.

This chain uses TRBV7-2 with TRBJ1-1; D perhaps matches TRBD1 (5 bases). Trimming took off 5 bases at V and 2 bases at J, with 12 bases between the two ends. Germline V gene data show CDR1 as SGHTA and CDR2 as FQGNSA. The CDR3 consists of 14 residues. DNA for the CDR3: TGTGCCAGCAGCCCATCGTGGGGCAACACTGAAGCTTTCTTT. This sequence encodes CASSPSWGNTEAFF.

This chain joins TRBV7-2 and TRBJ2-5; the D is unclear. Trimming left V 6 bases short and J 2 bases short, with 13 bases between. The CDR3 runs 14 residues. The V gene's germline CDR1 is SGHTA and CDR2 FQGNSA. The CDR3 DNA follows: TGTGCCAGCAGAATATCATATACGCAAGAGACCCAGTACTTC. This codes for CASRISYTQETQYF.

The rearrangement links TRBV2 to TRBJ1-6, with 8 nucleotides matching TRBD1. This CDR3 contains 14 residues. V shed 6 bases and J 9 bases; nucleotides not matched to a gene: 7. In germline, CDR1 is SNHLY, CDR2 FYNNEI. CDR3 sequence (DNA): TGTGCCAGCAGGAGGACAGGGAGGGTTTCACCCCTCCACTTT. Amino acid sequence: CASRRTGRVSPLHF.

The CDR3 sequence: CASSSTGNTEAFF. The DNA of the CDR3 is TGCGCCAGCAGCTCCACAGGAAACACTGAAGCTTTCTTT. The V call is TRBV5-1, the J call TRBJ1-1, with a tentative D call TRBD1 (5 bases). Germline values: CDR1 SGHRS, CDR2 YFSETQ. V lost 3 bases and J 2 bases, leaving 8 bases between the germline ends. The CDR3 contains 13 residues.

This chain connects TRBV7-7 to TRBJ2-1; D perhaps matches TRBD2 (6 bases). The CDR3 length is 13 residues. The V gene's germline CDR1 is SSHAT and CDR2 FNYEAQ (reference sequence). The V gene lost 5 bases and the J gene lost 7 bases, with 12 bases spanning the gap. The CDR3 DNA follows: TGTGCCAGCAGCGGGGGGTGGGCGAATGAGCAGTTCTTC. Translation: CASSGGWANEQFF.

J is TRBJ2-1 and V is TRBV19, with 8 bases fitting TRBD2. V shed 3 bases and J 4 bases; nucleotides not matched to a gene: 5. The CDR3 sequence is 15 residues long. Germline V CDR1 and CDR2: LNHDA, SQIVND (reference sequence). The CDR3 loop is CASSIQSGGYNEQFF. CDR3 nucleotides: TGTGCCAGTAGTATCCAGAGCGGGGGTTACAATGAGCAGTTCTTC.

The V gene is TRBV27, the J gene TRBJ1-1; 10 bases fit TRBD1. V trimming: 6 bases; J trimming: 0 bases; junction bases outside the gene matches: 4. Germline-derived CDR1 and CDR2 are MNHEY and SMNVEV (reference sequence). The CDR3 runs to 15 residues. CDR3 DNA sequence: TGTGCCAGCAGAAGGACAGGGGGTTTGAACACTGAAGCTTTCTTT. Translating it yields CASRRTGGLNTEAFF.

The chain couples TRBV6-2 or TRBV6-3 to TRBJ2-2, with TRBD1 identical over 9 bases. Germline V gene lookup returns CDR1 MNHEY and CDR2 SVGEGT. The CDR3 has 17 residues. The junction had 9 bases not matched to a gene; V was cut back by 2 bases and J by 5 bases. The CDR3 sequence: CASSYIQQGARTGELFF. CDR3 bases: TGTGCCAGCAGTTACATCCAACAGGGGGCGCGGACCGGGGAGCTGTTTTTT.

The chain employs TRBV6-6 and TRBJ1-5, with D possibly matching TRBD1 (5 bases). V lost 4 bases, J lost 5 bases, and 18 bases lay in between. Germline V CDR1 and CDR2: MNHNY, SVGAGI (reference sequence). This CDR3 contains 16 residues. The CDR3 region has the DNA TGTGCCAGCAGTTCGCCAGCGGCAGGCAGGGATCAGCCCCAGCATTTT. This encodes CASSSPAAGRDQPQHF.

V and J are TRBV19 and TRBJ2-7; the D gene is possibly TRBD2 (6 bases). Germline values: CDR1 LNHDA, CDR2 SQIVND (reference sequence). This CDR3 contains 14 residues. Trimming stripped 5 bases from V and 2 bases from J, with 13 bases between. In nucleotides, the CDR3 is TGTGCCAGTAGTGCTCAGACGGGGGCCTACGAGCAGTACTTC. Amino acid sequence: CASSAQTGAYEQYF.

This chain joins TRBV11-2 and TRBJ1-5; a possible D gene is TRBD1 (5 bases). The CDR3 spans 14 residues. Germline V CDR1 and CDR2: SGHAT, FQNNGV. V was shortened by 0 bases and J by 11 bases, with 14 bases between the two germline ends. The CDR3 region has the DNA TGTGCCAGCAGCTTAGACGCGGGGCTGGGTACCCAGCATTTT. Residues: CASSLDAGLGTQHF.

The chain employs TRBV27 and TRBJ2-7; 13 nucleotides align to TRBD2. The V gene end was trimmed by 2 bases and the J gene end by 5 bases; junction bases not matched to a gene: 9. The CDR3 length is 17 residues. Per the germline V gene, CDR1 is MNHEY and CDR2 is SMNVEV (reference sequence). CDR3: CASSLRTSGSFVNEQYF. CDR3 DNA sequence: TGTGCCAGCAGTTTAAGGACTAGCGGGAGCTTCGTCAACGAGCAGTACTTC.

The chain links TRBV5-8 to TRBJ2-1; D possibly corresponds to TRBD1 (6 bases). V was trimmed by 0 bases and J by 1 base, leaving 8 bases between them. The CDR3 extends over 15 amino acids. CDR1 and CDR2 from the germline V gene are SGHTS and YDEGEE. The CDR3 nucleotides read TGTGCCAGCAGCTTGGCCAGGGGATCCTACAATGAGCAGTTCTTC. Its translation: CASSLARGSYNEQFF.

The chain carries TRBV29-1 and TRBJ1-1; no definite D call. Deletions cut 7 bases from V and 6 bases from J, with 15 bases between. The CDR3 is made up of 12 amino acids. The germline V gene has CDR1 SQVTM and CDR2 ANQGSEA. CDR3 residues: CSALDQEAEAFF. CDR3 coding DNA: TGCAGCGCCCTGGATCAGGAGGCTGAAGCTTTCTTT.

This clone occurred once. The chain joins TRBV9 to TRBJ2-1, with D hard to call. The CDR3 is made up of 13 amino acids. Trimming removed 2 bases from V and 8 bases from J, with 11 bases in between. The germline V gene has CDR1 SGDLS and CDR2 YYNGEE. The CDR3 reads CASSVRGDDEQFF. Here the CDR3 DNA reads TGTGCCAGCAGCGTCCGCGGAGACGATGAGCAGTTCTTC.

V and J are TRBV18 and TRBJ2-1; 7 bases fit TRBD1. Germline values: CDR1 KGHSH, CDR2 LQKENI. The CDR3 has 13 residues. Trimming cost V 6 bases and J 8 bases; bases outside gene matches: 7. This CDR3 is CASSLDRVDEQFF. For the CDR3, the DNA is TGTGCCAGCTCCCTCGACAGGGTTGATGAGCAGTTCTTC.

The chain couples TRBV12-3 or TRBV12-4 to TRBJ1-1; a possible D gene is TRBD1 (5 bases). The ends were cut back, 7 bases at V and 7 bases at J, with 16 bases in the middle. The CDR3 contains 13 residues. CDR3 nucleotide sequence: TGTGCCAGCATTGGGCAGGGTGGGAATGAAGCTTTCTTT. Protein sequence: CASIGQGGNEAFF.

The V gene is TRBV19, the J gene TRBJ1-2; D remains ambiguous. Germline CDR1 LNHDA, CDR2 SQIVND (reference sequence). V lost 3 bases to trimming and J lost 4 bases, with 15 bases between them. The CDR3 consists of 15 residues. Written as DNA, the CDR3 is TGTGCCAGTAGTATGAGCGTCGCGCCCAGCTATGGCTACACCTTC. Residues: CASSMSVAPSYGYTF.

The V and J genes are TRBV12-5 and TRBJ2-1; 10 positions agree with TRBD2. From germline, CDR1 is LGHNT and CDR2 FRNRAP. The CDR3 covers 13 residues. J gave up 7 bases and V 6 bases, and 3 bases lay outside the gene matches. CDR3 DNA sequence: TGTGCTAGTGGGACTAGCGGGTGGAATGAGCAGTTCTTC. Its protein is CASGTSGWNEQFF.

The rearrangement uses TRBV27 and TRBJ1-1; 7 nucleotides agree with TRBD1. Germline V gives CDR1 MNHEY, CDR2 SMNVEV (reference sequence). The CDR3 consists of 13 residues. V lost 4 bases and J lost 10; bases outside the gene matches: 9. CDR3 DNA: TGTGCCAGCAGTTGGGAACAGGGGATGACAGCTTTCTTT. Its protein product is CASSWEQGMTAFF.

The gene calls are TRBV5-1 and TRBJ2-3; 10 bases agree with TRBD2. CDR1 SGHRS and CDR2 YFSETQ come from the germline V gene. CDR3 size: 16 residues. V lost 0 bases, J lost 3 bases, and 4 bases stayed unmatched. CDR3 in DNA: TGCGCCAGCAGCTTGGCCCTAGCGGGGGTGACAGATACGCAGTATTTT. This translates into CASSLALAGVTDTQYF.

V and J are TRBV21-1 and TRBJ1-3; TRBD1 is the table's D call and was not checked against the DNA. TRBV21-1 is classified as a pseudogene. CDR3 length: 14 amino acids. CDR3 bases: TGTGCCAGCAGCAAAGGGTCCGGGACAGAAAAAGTATATTTT. Translated, it gives CASSKGSGTEKVYF.

V is TRBV7-9 and J is TRBJ2-3, with TRBD1 matching 9 bases. Germline CDR1 SEHNR, CDR2 FQNEAQ (reference sequence). J gave up 1 base and V 4 bases, and 3 bases lay outside the gene matches. The CDR3 is made up of 15 amino acids. CDR3 residues: CASSSRTGGTDTQYF. The CDR3, as DNA: TGTGCCAGCAGCTCAAGGACAGGGGGCACAGATACGCAGTATTTT.

The V gene is TRBV28, the J gene TRBJ1-2; unclear D gene. Germline-derived CDR1 and CDR2 are MDHEN and SYDVKM. V shed 1 base and J shed 6 bases, with 9 bases lying between them. This CDR3 spans 13 amino acids. The CDR3 region is CASSLLGLDGYTF. The CDR3 bases are TGTGCCAGCAGTTTATTAGGGCTGGATGGCTACACCTTC.

This chain uses TRBV5-5 with TRBJ1-4, with D possibly being TRBD1 (5 bases). Trimming removed 5 bases from V and 7 bases from J, with 18 bases in between. The CDR3 sequence is 15 residues long. The germline V gene has CDR1 SGHKS and CDR2 YYEKEE (reference sequence). In DNA form, the CDR3 reads TGTGCCAGCAGGCTAGGTGGGACGGCTCTTGAAAAACTGTTTTTT. Residues: CASRLGGTALEKLFF.

V gene TRBV3-1 (or the pseudogene TRBV3-2) combines with J gene TRBJ2-3, with D hard to call. The CDR3 consists of 15 residues. Germline V gene sequence: CDR1 LGHDT, CDR2 YNNKEL (reference sequence). Trimming took off 4 bases at V and 0 bases at J, with 11 bases between the two ends. The CDR3, as DNA: TGTGCCAGCAGCCCCCTGACGGCTAGCACAGATACGCAGTATTTT. Translated: CASSPLTASTDTQYF.

The rearrangement uses TRBV10-2 and TRBJ2-2, with TRBD1 identical over 12 bases. CDR1 and CDR2 (germline): WSHSY, SAAADI. The CDR3 totals 17 residues. V gave up 6 bases and J gave up 5 bases; unmatched junction bases: 10. CDR3 bases: TGCGCCAGCAGGGCCGGGACAGGGGGCGTTCGGACCGGGGAGCTGTTTTTT. This sequence encodes CASRAGTGGVRTGELFF.

The chain links TRBV5-4 to TRBJ2-6; D unresolved. The CDR3 has 16 residues. CDR1 and CDR2 (germline): SGHNT, YYREEE (reference sequence). Between the trimmed V and J ends, which lost 1 base and 4 bases, there was a span of 12 bases. The CDR3 region is CASSLSPGSGANVLTF. The DNA of the CDR3 is TGTGCCAGCAGCTTGTCTCCTGGCTCAGGGGCCAACGTCCTGACTTTC.

The chain uses TRBV5-1 and TRBJ2-3; 7 bases align to TRBD2. The CDR3 loop spans 14 amino acids. CDR1 is SGHRS, CDR2 YFSETQ, per germline. The V gene end was trimmed by 4 bases and the J gene end by 3 bases; junction bases not matched to a gene: 5. The CDR3 here is CASSAGEGTDTQYF. The CDR3 nucleotides are TGCGCCAGCAGCGCCGGGGAGGGTACAGATACGCAGTATTTT.

The rearrangement joins TRBV7-8 to TRBJ1-4, with TRBD1 matching over 7 bases. The CDR3 spans 15 residues. CDR1 and CDR2 (germline): SGHVS, FQNEAQ. J lost 5 bases, V lost 5 bases, and 8 bases had no gene match. The CDR3 nucleotides are TGTGCCAGCAGCCCAATACGGGGACAGAATGAAAAACTGTTTTTT. This translates into CASSPIRGQNEKLFF.